One sample yielded the 30 T cell receptor beta chains listed below, sequenced in a study of blood T cell repertoires in COVID-19 (TCRdb year 2020). Receptors were amplified or captured by the immunoSEQ multiplex PCR assay. This immuneACCESS table, as held by TCRdb, lists in-frame sequences with V and J called but not all clones. Of the missing ones, under half trace to an unresolved V gene in checked studies; the others have no known cause. The sample table contains about 240,000 clones; only one count was recorded for about 79% of them. Clones ranked in the top ten supply roughly a tenth of the sample. Sequences were obtained from peripheral blood. The receptors were sampled from a woman of 80 years or more with acute or convalescent COVID-19.

The chain employs TRBV5-4 and TRBJ1-1; D not resolved. From germline, CDR1 is SGHNT and CDR2 YYREEE (reference sequence). Trimming shortened V by 4 bases and J by 1 base, and 17 bases separated the two germline ends. The CDR3 loop spans 16 amino acids. DNA of the CDR3: TGTGCCAGCAGCGGCGATTCCCCGAGAGGGAACACTGAAGCTTTCTTT. Amino acid sequence: CASSGDSPRGNTEAFF.

The genes are TRBV27 and TRBJ2-1, with 8 bases that match TRBD1. CDR1 and CDR2 from the germline V gene are MNHEY and SMNVEV (reference sequence). The length of the CDR3 is 15 residues. The V gene end was trimmed by 6 bases and the J gene end by 2 bases; junction bases not matched to a gene: 6. CDR3 sequence reads: CASSLVGQAYNEQFF. The CDR3 DNA is TGTGCCAGCAGCCTGGTGGGACAGGCCTACAATGAGCAGTTCTTC.

V usage is TRBV2 and J usage is TRBJ2-2, with a weak D call TRBD1 (6 bases). Germline values: CDR1 SNHLY, CDR2 FYNNEI. This CDR3 is 13 amino acids long. With 8 bases removed from V and 5 bases from J, the gap between germline ends came to 12 bases. The DNA of the CDR3 is TGTGCCAGCGGGACACACCAAACCGGGGAGCTGTTTTTT. It yields the protein CASGTHQTGELFF.

The rearrangement uses TRBV15 and TRBJ1-3; 10 bases line up with TRBD1. V trimming: 3 bases; J trimming: 2 bases; junction bases outside the gene matches: 7. Germline CDR1 reads LNHNV; CDR2 reads YYDKDF (reference sequence). This CDR3 contains 17 residues. CDR3 coding DNA: TGTGCCACCAGCAGCCTCGGACAGGGGGGCCCTGGAAACACCATATATTTT. It yields the protein CATSSLGQGGPGNTIYF.

The chain recombines TRBV7-6 with TRBJ1-1, with D unresolved. The germline CDR1 and CDR2 sequences are SGHVS and FNYEAQ. This CDR3 contains 13 residues. V was clipped by 1 base and J by 2 bases, with 5 bases between them. In nucleotides, the CDR3 is TGTGCCAGCAGCTTAGTGGCCAACACTGAAGCTTTCTTT. It is translated as CASSLVANTEAFF.

This rearrangement joins TRBV15 to TRBJ1-1; D remains ambiguous. This CDR3 has 17 amino acids. Germline V gives CDR1 LNHNV, CDR2 YYDKDF (reference sequence). The V end was cut by 0 bases, the J end by 2 bases, with 16 bases between. The CDR3 nucleotides are TGTGCCACCAGCAGAGATCTCTTCCGGGAGGATAACACTGAAGCTTTCTTT. This encodes CATSRDLFREDNTEAFF.

V is TRBV25-1 and J is TRBJ1-2; 7 nucleotides align to TRBD1. V shed 5 bases, J shed 8 bases, and the junction held 23 bases outside the gene matches. Germline V lookup: CDR1 MGHDK, CDR2 SYGVNS. The length of the CDR3 is 18 residues. Here the CDR3 DNA reads TGTGCCAGCAGTCCCCTAGGTGGGACAGCCCCAACCCGGGGAGGCTACACCTTC. Protein: CASSPLGGTAPTRGGYTF.

The chain joins TRBV6-1 to TRBJ1-6, with D maybe TRBD1 (5 bases). The CDR3 totals 16 residues. Per germline, CDR1 MNHNS and CDR2 SASEGT. The germline V and J ends were trimmed by 0 bases and 6 bases, with 12 bases remaining between them. The CDR3 coding sequence is TGTGCCAGCAGTGAAGCCGTGGGGAGGGGTAATTCACCCCTCCACTTT. This codes for CASSEAVGRGNSPLHF.

The chain carries TRBV21-1 and TRBJ1-2; the table's D call TRBD1 went unverified against the DNA. TRBV21-1 is assigned pseudogene status. CDR3 size: 23 residues. CDR3 coding DNA: TGTGCCAGCAGCCGGCAAAACCCCAAACCGGCCGGGACAGGGGCGCCGATTACCTATGGCTACACCTTC. This gives the protein CASSRQNPKPAGTGAPITYGYTF.

DNA of the CDR3: TGCGCCAGCAGCCCCGAAACAGGGTTTATGGGCGAGACCCAGTACTTC. It is translated as CASSPETGFMGETQYF. V usage is TRBV5-1 and J usage is TRBJ2-5, with a weak D call TRBD1 (6 bases). The germline V gene has CDR1 SGHRS and CDR2 YFSETQ. The CDR3 covers 16 residues. Trimming took 4 bases from V and 5 from J, leaving 21 bases between them.

The V call is TRBV6-5, the J call TRBJ2-7, with D perhaps matching TRBD2 (6 bases). Germline V gives CDR1 MNHEY, CDR2 SVGAGI. The CDR3 loop spans 14 amino acids. Trimming left V 7 bases short and J 7 bases short, with 20 bases between. CDR3 in amino acids: CASINRDGGYEQYF. Here the CDR3 DNA reads TGTGCCAGCATTAACCGGGACGGAGGGTATGAGCAGTACTTC.

This sequence joins TRBV7-8 and TRBJ1-2; 7 bases line up with TRBD1. The CDR3 is 13 amino acids. Germline CDR1 is SGHVS and CDR2 is FQNEAQ. V dropped 5 bases and J dropped 6; count of bases not matched to a gene: 6. The DNA for the CDR3 is TGTGCCAGCAGCCCAGACAGGGAGCATGGCTACACCTTC. It encodes CASSPDREHGYTF.

This clone turned up a few times. The chain couples TRBV29-1 to TRBJ1-1; maybe TRBD1 (6 bases). V gave up 0 bases and J gave up 8 bases, with 10 bases separating them. The CDR3 has 12 amino acids. The germline V gene encodes CDR1 SQVTM and CDR2 ANQGSEA. DNA of the CDR3: TGCAGCGTTGAAGACCCGGGACACGAAGCTTTCTTT. The encoded protein is CSVEDPGHEAFF.

This chain connects TRBV27 to TRBJ1-6; D not certain. Trimming removed 3 bases from V and 1 base from J, with 10 bases in between. The germline CDR1 and CDR2 sequences are MNHEY and SMNVEV (reference sequence). The CDR3 spans 16 residues. The CDR3: CASSLQAVSYNSPLHF. The CDR3, as DNA: TGTGCCAGCAGTTTGCAGGCCGTTTCCTATAATTCACCCCTCCACTTT.

J is TRBJ2-5 and V is TRBV7-2; 12 positions match TRBD2. With V trimmed by 0 bases and J by 1 base, 9 bases remained unmatched. Germline CDR1 is SGHTA and CDR2 is FQGNSA. The CDR3 covers 19 residues. CDR3: CASSLAPRLAGDLQETQYF. Written as DNA, the CDR3 is TGTGCCAGCAGCTTAGCGCCCCGACTAGCGGGAGACCTCCAAGAGACCCAGTACTTC.

The chain uses TRBV6-2 or TRBV6-3 and TRBJ2-7; D may be TRBD2 (5 bases). Trimming took off 0 bases at V and 4 bases at J, with 7 bases between the two ends. The germline V gene encodes CDR1 MNHEY and CDR2 SVGEGT. The length of the CDR3 is 13 residues. The CDR3 is CASSYSRRYEQYF. Here the CDR3 DNA reads TGTGCCAGCAGTTACTCGAGGAGGTACGAGCAGTACTTC.

V usage is TRBV28 and J usage is TRBJ1-5, with 9 positions matching TRBD1. With 5 bases clipped from V and 4 bases from J, the junction kept 3 bases outside the gene matches. The germline gives CDR1 MDHEN, CDR2 SYDVKM. This CDR3 is built from 14 residues. CDR3 residues: CASSHGQGNQPQHF. The CDR3 DNA follows: TGTGCCAGCAGTCACGGACAGGGGAATCAGCCCCAGCATTTT.

This clone showed up just once. The chain employs TRBV11-2 and TRBJ2-2; TRBD1 agrees at 10 bases. The trim removed 2 bases at V and 4 bases at J, leaving 7 bases unmatched. Germline V lookup: CDR1 SGHAT, CDR2 FQNNGV. The CDR3 extends over 17 amino acids. The CDR3 bases are TGTGCCAGCAGCTTACACCGGGACAGGGGTGGCACCGGGGAGCTGTTTTTT. It yields the protein CASSLHRDRGGTGELFF.

The genes are TRBV4-1 and TRBJ1-5, with a weak D call TRBD1 (6 bases). The CDR3 is 16 residues long. CDR1 and CDR2 (germline): MGHRA, YSYEKL. Trimming removed 0 bases from V and 0 bases from J, with 9 bases in between. The CDR3, as DNA: TGCGCCAGCAGCCAAGAAGGCAGGGGTAGCAATCAGCCCCAGCATTTT. This sequence encodes CASSQEGRGSNQPQHF.

The genes are TRBV2 and TRBJ1-4; D is unresolved. The CDR3 extends over 15 amino acids. Germline loops: CDR1 SNHLY, CDR2 FYNNEI. V lost 5 bases and J lost 8, with 18 bases in between. CDR3 loop: CASSPTMPNREKLFF. The CDR3 DNA reads TGTGCCAGCAGTCCCACCATGCCGAATCGGGAAAAACTGTTTTTT.

The chain links TRBV11-2 to TRBJ2-6, with D perhaps TRBD1 (6 bases). CDR3 length: 20 amino acids. V was trimmed by 0 bases and J by 1 base, leaving 19 bases between them. CDR1 is SGHAT and CDR2 is FQNNGV in the germline V gene. The CDR3 bases are TGTGCCAGCAGCTTAGAGTATGGCAGGGGAGACCCGTCTGGGGCCAACGTCCTGACTTTC. Translation: CASSLEYGRGDPSGANVLTF.

The CDR3 DNA follows: TGTGCCATCAGTGTCGACATGGCTGGAAACACCATATATTTT. It encodes CAISVDMAGNTIYF. The chain couples TRBV10-3 to TRBJ1-3, with D unclear. Trimming removed 4 bases from V and 2 bases from J, with 9 bases in between. Per germline, CDR1 ENHRY and CDR2 SYGVKD. The CDR3 extends over 14 amino acids.

This chain connects TRBV19 to TRBJ2-7; the D gene is possibly TRBD2 (6 bases). This CDR3 region has 13 residues. The V gene's germline CDR1 is LNHDA and CDR2 SQIVND (reference sequence). Trimming shortened V by 5 bases and J by 2 bases, and 10 bases separated the two germline ends. This chain's CDR3 is CASSRDFTYEQYF. The DNA of the CDR3 is TGTGCCAGTAGTCGGGACTTTACCTACGAGCAGTACTTC.

The chain combines TRBV30 with TRBJ1-1; the match to TRBD1 covers 8 bases. Looked up from germline, CDR1 is GTSNPN and CDR2 is SVGIG (reference sequence). The V gene end was trimmed by 4 bases and the J gene end by 1 base; junction bases not matched to a gene: 5. CDR3 size: 14 residues. CDR3 nucleotide sequence: TGTGCCTGGACCCTTACAGGGGGGAACACTGAAGCTTTCTTT. It translates to CAWTLTGGNTEAFF.

J is TRBJ1-2 and V is TRBV7-9, with 7 bases that match TRBD1. The J segment lost 2 bases and the V segment lost 5 bases, leaving 8 bases of the junction unmatched. This CDR3 is 15 amino acids long. From germline, CDR1 is SEHNR and CDR2 FQNEAQ (reference sequence). DNA of the CDR3: TGTGCCAGCAGCGCGGGACAGCAATTGAACTATGGCTACACCTTC. It translates to CASSAGQQLNYGYTF.

This rearrangement joins TRBV7-2 to TRBJ2-7, with 8 positions matching TRBD2. The trim removed 3 bases at V and 3 bases at J, leaving 1 base unmatched. The CDR3 runs to 13 residues. Germline assignment: CDR1 SGHTA and CDR2 FQGNSA. The CDR3 loop reads CASSFRGGYEQYF. The CDR3 nucleotides read TGTGCCAGCAGCTTCCGGGGGGGCTACGAGCAGTACTTC.

V and J are TRBV19 and TRBJ2-2, with unresolved D. The length of the CDR3 is 15 residues. Germline lookup yields CDR1 LNHDA and CDR2 SQIVND (reference sequence). V was trimmed by 3 bases and J by 2 bases, leaving 10 bases between them. CDR3 sequence reads: CASSIANTNTGELFF. CDR3 DNA sequence: TGTGCCAGTAGTATTGCCAACACAAACACCGGGGAGCTGTTTTTT.

The CDR3 DNA reads TGTGCCAGTACAGGGCTAAATTCACCCCTCCACTTT. Protein sequence: CASTGLNSPLHF. The chain links TRBV19 to TRBJ1-6; perhaps TRBD1 as D (5 bases). The CDR3 has 12 residues. The germline V and J ends were trimmed by 7 bases and 7 bases, with 8 bases remaining between them. Germline V lookup: CDR1 LNHDA, CDR2 SQIVND (reference sequence).

V gene TRBV28 combines with J gene TRBJ2-1, with 11 bases lining up with TRBD2. The CDR3 covers 16 residues. The V gene's germline CDR1 is MDHEN and CDR2 SYDVKM. The V gene end was trimmed by 6 bases and the J gene end by 5 bases; junction bases not matched to a gene: 9. CDR3 protein: CASRTTGLAGHNEQFF. The CDR3 DNA is TGTGCCAGCAGAACTACCGGACTAGCGGGCCACAATGAGCAGTTCTTC.

V gene TRBV2 combines with J gene TRBJ1-2; 7 bases are shared with TRBD1. The V and J ends lost 5 bases and 8 bases, in that order; junction bases with no gene match: 14. Germline lookup yields CDR1 SNHLY and CDR2 FYNNEI. The CDR3 is 15 amino acids. CDR3 amino acids: CASSSRTGPSEGYTF. The CDR3 bases are TGTGCCAGCAGTTCCAGGACAGGCCCTTCTGAGGGCTACACCTTC.